Shown below are 14 T cell receptor beta chains from a single sample sequenced in a study of blood T cell repertoires in COVID-19. Produced via immunoSEQ multiplex PCR; TCRdb's table is partial and in-frame only. The sample has roughly 180,000 clones; roughly 81% are singletons. The sample comprised peripheral blood. Receptors were obtained from a woman older than 75 with COVID-19, enrolled during active disease.

The chain is built from TRBV4-3 and TRBJ1-2; possibly TRBD1 for D (5 bases). CDR1 is LGHNA and CDR2 is YSLEER in the germline V gene. This CDR3 has 16 residues. The V and J ends lost 1 base and 6 bases respectively, with 18 bases between them. CDR3 residues: CASSQAVAGPGHGYTF. The CDR3 DNA follows: TGCGCCAGCAGCCAAGCGGTGGCGGGGCCGGGGCATGGCTACACCTTC.

The rearrangement joins TRBV18 to TRBJ2-5; D call uncertain. Trimming left V 5 bases short and J 0 bases short, with 13 bases between. The CDR3 spans 15 residues. Germline V gene lookup returns CDR1 KGHSH and CDR2 LQKENI. The CDR3 DNA reads as TGTGCCAGCTCAAAGATTAACAGCAACCAAGAGACCCAGTACTTC. This encodes CASSKINSNQETQYF.

This chain uses TRBV6-5 with TRBJ1-2; 8 bases match TRBD1. The germline V gene encodes CDR1 MNHEY and CDR2 SVGAGI. The CDR3 extends over 14 amino acids. V was clipped by 0 bases and J by 6 bases; unmatched bases: 3. The CDR3 nucleotides read TGTGCCAGCAGTTACTCGCCAGGGGGCGATGGCTACACCTTC. This codes for CASSYSPGGDGYTF.

This clone came up many times. The CDR3 DNA follows: TGTGCCAGCAGCTTAGCGGGACATCAGAACACCGGGGAGCTGTTTTTT. This codes for CASSLAGHQNTGELFF. This sequence joins TRBV7-2 and TRBJ2-2; maybe TRBD1 (6 bases). The CDR3 consists of 16 residues. The V and J ends lost 0 bases and 1 base respectively, with 9 bases between them. Germline V lookup: CDR1 SGHTA, CDR2 FQGNSA.

This clone was picked up a small number of times. V usage is TRBV4-2 and J usage is TRBJ1-3; no definite D call. Per the germline V gene, CDR1 is LGHNA and CDR2 is YNFKEQ. The CDR3 extends over 15 amino acids. V was pared by 0 bases and J by 3 bases, with 9 bases between. CDR3: CASSQESLLGNTIYF. The CDR3 DNA reads as TGTGCCAGCAGCCAAGAATCACTGCTTGGAAACACCATATATTTT.

The genes are TRBV28 and TRBJ2-5, with 8 bases fitting TRBD1. The germline V gene has CDR1 MDHEN and CDR2 SYDVKM. This CDR3 spans 14 amino acids. Trimming cost V 1 base and J 4 bases; bases outside gene matches: 2. In DNA form, the CDR3 reads TGTGCCAGCAGTTTATTACAGGGGGGAGAGACCCAGTACTTC. This encodes CASSLLQGGETQYF.

This chain uses TRBV10-3 with TRBJ2-7; weak D call: TRBD1 (6 bases). Between the trimmed V and J ends, which lost 10 bases and 3 bases, there was a span of 13 bases. Germline CDR1 reads ENHRY; CDR2 reads SYGVKD. The CDR3 extends over 12 amino acids. The DNA of the CDR3 is TGTGCCACCGGAGGACAGCTCTACGAGCAGTACTTC. The encoded protein is CATGGQLYEQYF.

This clone has just a few counts. This rearrangement joins TRBV1 to TRBJ2-7; the listed D gene, TRBD2, was not tested against the DNA. TRBV1 is a recognized pseudogene. The CDR3 has 20 residues. This CDR3 reads CTSSQEPRTSGKLYGYEQYF. The CDR3 nucleotides are TGCACCAGCAGCCAAGAACCACGGACTAGCGGGAAATTGTATGGATACGAGCAGTACTTC.

The rearrangement joins TRBV11-1 to TRBJ2-7; 7 bases match TRBD2. Trimming removed 5 bases from V and 6 bases from J; junction bases left unmatched: 7. This CDR3 spans 13 amino acids. Germline CDR1 SGHAT, CDR2 FQDESV (reference sequence). The CDR3 bases are TGTGCCAGCAGCCGATTGGGGGGGAGCGAGCAGTACTTC. This sequence encodes CASSRLGGSEQYF.

The chain carries TRBV24-1 and TRBJ2-1; 8 bases match TRBD2. V lost 4 bases to trimming and J lost 4 bases; unmatched junction nucleotides: 8. The germline V gene has CDR1 KGHDR and CDR2 SFDVKD. This CDR3 has 16 residues. CDR3 bases: TGTGCCACCAGTGACCCGAGCGGGAGTGCGTACAATGAGCAGTTCTTC. It specifies CATSDPSGSAYNEQFF.

This chain connects TRBV2 to TRBJ2-1; 8 nucleotides line up with TRBD2. CDR1 SNHLY and CDR2 FYNNEI come from the germline V gene. V lost 3 bases and J lost 7; bases outside the gene matches: 8. This CDR3 contains 15 residues. CDR3 loop: CASSDWDGGANEQFF. In DNA form, the CDR3 reads TGTGCCAGCAGTGATTGGGACGGGGGGGCGAATGAGCAGTTCTTC.

This clone was picked up one time. This chain's CDR3 is CASSAGTGVWTEAFF. Written as DNA, the CDR3 is TGTGCCAGCAGCGCTGGGACAGGGGTTTGGACTGAAGCTTTCTTT. The V and J genes are TRBV5-6 and TRBJ1-1; 10 positions match TRBD1. The CDR3 runs to 15 residues. CDR1 and CDR2 from the germline V gene are SGHDT and YYEEEE. After removal of 4 bases from V and 5 bases from J, the junction contained 8 bases not matched to a gene.

The V and J genes are TRBV5-4 and TRBJ1-2; D might be TRBD1 (6 bases). CDR3 length: 13 amino acids. From germline, CDR1 is SGHNT and CDR2 YYREEE (reference sequence). V was pared by 4 bases and J by 3 bases, with 10 bases between. CDR3 loop: CASSRDTDYGYTF. The DNA for the CDR3 is TGTGCCAGCAGCCGGGACACCGACTATGGCTACACCTTC.

The genes are TRBV18 and TRBJ2-1; 8 bases agree with TRBD2. Germline CDR1 and CDR2: KGHSH and LQKENI. The CDR3 runs to 16 residues. V was pared by 2 bases and J by 5 bases, with 8 bases of the junction left unmatched. CDR3 sequence (DNA): TGTGCCAGCTCACCAATCGGAGCGGGAGTGAACAATGAGCAGTTCTTC. Its translation: CASSPIGAGVNNEQFF.